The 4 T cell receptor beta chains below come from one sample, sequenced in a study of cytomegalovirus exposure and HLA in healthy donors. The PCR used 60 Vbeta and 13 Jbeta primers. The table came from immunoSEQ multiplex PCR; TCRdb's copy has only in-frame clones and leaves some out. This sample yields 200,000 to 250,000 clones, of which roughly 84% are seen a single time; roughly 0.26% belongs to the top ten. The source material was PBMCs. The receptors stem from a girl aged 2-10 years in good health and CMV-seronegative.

This CDR3 reads CAWRAGPTTQFF. Here the CDR3 DNA reads TGTGCCTGGAGAGCCGGCCCTACTACACAGTTCTTC. The chain has TRBV30 and TRBJ2-1; D is unclear. The CDR3 extends over 12 amino acids. V was clipped by 3 bases and J by 13 bases, with 16 bases between them. Germline loops: CDR1 GTSNPN, CDR2 SVGIG (reference sequence).

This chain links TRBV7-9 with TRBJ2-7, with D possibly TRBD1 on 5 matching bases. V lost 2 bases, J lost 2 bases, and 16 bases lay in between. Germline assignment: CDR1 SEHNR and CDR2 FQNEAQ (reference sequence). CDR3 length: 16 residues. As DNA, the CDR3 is TGTGCCAGCAGCTTATACCCCCGCAGGGCAACCTACGAGCAGTACTTC. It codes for CASSLYPRRATYEQYF. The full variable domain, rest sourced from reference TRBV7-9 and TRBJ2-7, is DTGVSQNPRHKITKRGQNVTFRCDPISEHNRLYWYRQTLGQGPEFLTYFQNEAQLEKSRLLSDRFSAERPKGSFSTLEIQRTEQGDSAMYLCASSLYPRRATYEQYFGPGTRLTVT.

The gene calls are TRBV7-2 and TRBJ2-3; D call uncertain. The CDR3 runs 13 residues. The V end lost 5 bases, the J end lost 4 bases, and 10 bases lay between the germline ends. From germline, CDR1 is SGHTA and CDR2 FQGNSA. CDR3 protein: CASSAPRSDTQYF. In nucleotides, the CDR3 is TGTGCCAGCAGCGCTCCCCGGTCAGATACGCAGTATTTT. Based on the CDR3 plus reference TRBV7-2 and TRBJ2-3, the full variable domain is GAGVSQSPSNKVTEKGKDVELRCDPISGHTALYWYRQSLGQGLEFLIYFQGNSAPDKSGLPSDRFSAERTGGSVSTLTIQRTQQEDSAVYLCASSAPRSDTQYFGPGTRLTVL.

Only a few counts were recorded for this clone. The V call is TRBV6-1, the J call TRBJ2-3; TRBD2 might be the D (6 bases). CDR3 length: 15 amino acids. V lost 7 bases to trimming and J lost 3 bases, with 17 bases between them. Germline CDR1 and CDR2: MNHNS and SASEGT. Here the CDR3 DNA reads TGTGCCAGCAACCCGTGGACACGGGGGACAGATACGCAGTATTTT. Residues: CASNPWTRGTDTQYF.